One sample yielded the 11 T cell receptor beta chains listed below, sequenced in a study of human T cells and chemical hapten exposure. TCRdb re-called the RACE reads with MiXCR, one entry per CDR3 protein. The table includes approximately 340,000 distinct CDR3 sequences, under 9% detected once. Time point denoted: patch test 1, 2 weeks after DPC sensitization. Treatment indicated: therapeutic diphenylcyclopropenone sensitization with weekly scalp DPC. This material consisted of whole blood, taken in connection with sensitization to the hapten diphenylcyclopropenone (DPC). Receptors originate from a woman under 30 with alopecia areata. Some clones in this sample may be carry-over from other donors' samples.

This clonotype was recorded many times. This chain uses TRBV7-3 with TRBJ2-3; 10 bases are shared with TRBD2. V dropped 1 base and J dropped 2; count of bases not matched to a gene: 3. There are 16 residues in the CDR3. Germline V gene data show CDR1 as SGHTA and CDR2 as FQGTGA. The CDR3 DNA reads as TGTGCCAGCAGCTTAAAACTAGCGGGACCCACAGATACGCAGTATTTT. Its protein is CASSLKLAGPTDTQYF.

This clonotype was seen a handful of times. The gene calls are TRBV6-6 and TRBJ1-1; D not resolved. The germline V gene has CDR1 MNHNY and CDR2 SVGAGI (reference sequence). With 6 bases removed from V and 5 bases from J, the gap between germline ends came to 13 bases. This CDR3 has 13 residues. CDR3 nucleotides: TGTGCCAGCAGCCCTGATGGCGTAACTGAAGCTTTCTTT. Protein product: CASSPDGVTEAFF.

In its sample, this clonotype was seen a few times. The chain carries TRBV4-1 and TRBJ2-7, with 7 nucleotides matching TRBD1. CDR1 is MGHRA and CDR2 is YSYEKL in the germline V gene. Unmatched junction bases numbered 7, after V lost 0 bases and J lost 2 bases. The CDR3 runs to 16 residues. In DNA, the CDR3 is TGCGCCAGCAGCCAAGATATCAGGACAGGAACCTACGAGCAGTACTTC. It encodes CASSQDIRTGTYEQYF.

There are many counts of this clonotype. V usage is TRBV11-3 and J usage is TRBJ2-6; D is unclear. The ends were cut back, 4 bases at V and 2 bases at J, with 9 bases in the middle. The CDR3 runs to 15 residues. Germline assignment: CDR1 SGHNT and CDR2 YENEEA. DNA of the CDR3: TGTGCCAGCAGCTCGAAAGGAGCTGGGGCCAACGTCCTGACTTTC. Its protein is CASSSKGAGANVLTF.

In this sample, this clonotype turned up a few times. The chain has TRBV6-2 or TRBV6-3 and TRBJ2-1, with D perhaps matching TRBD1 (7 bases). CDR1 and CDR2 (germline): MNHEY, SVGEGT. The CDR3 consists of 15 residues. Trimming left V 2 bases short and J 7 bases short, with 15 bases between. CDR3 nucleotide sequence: TGTGCCAGCAGTTACCGCTCAGGGGGGAGGAATGAGCAGTTCTTC. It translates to CASSYRSGGRNEQFF.

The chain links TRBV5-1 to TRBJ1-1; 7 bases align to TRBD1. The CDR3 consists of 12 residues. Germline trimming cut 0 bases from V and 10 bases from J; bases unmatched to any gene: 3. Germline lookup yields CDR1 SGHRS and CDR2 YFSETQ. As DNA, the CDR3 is TGCGCCAGCAGCTTGGTCGGGACAGTAGCTTTCTTT. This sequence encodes CASSLVGTVAFF.

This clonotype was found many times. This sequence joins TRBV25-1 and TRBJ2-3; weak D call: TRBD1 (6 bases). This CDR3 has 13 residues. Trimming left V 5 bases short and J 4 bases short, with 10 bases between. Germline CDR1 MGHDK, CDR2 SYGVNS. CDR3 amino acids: CASSFSGADTQYF. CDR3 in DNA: TGTGCCAGCAGTTTCTCAGGGGCAGATACGCAGTATTTT.

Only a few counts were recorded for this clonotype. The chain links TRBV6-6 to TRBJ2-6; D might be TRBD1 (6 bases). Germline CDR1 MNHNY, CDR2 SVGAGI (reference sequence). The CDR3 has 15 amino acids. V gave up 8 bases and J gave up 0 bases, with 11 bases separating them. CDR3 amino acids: CASEGGSSGANVLTF. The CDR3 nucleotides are TGTGCCAGCGAAGGGGGATCCTCTGGGGCCAACGTCCTGACTTTC.

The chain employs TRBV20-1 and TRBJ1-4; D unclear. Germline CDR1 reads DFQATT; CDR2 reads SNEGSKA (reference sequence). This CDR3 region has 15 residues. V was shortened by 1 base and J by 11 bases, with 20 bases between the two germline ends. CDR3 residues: CSARGGDGLIGKLFF. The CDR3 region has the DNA TGCAGTGCTAGAGGGGGAGACGGGTTAATCGGGAAACTGTTTTTT.

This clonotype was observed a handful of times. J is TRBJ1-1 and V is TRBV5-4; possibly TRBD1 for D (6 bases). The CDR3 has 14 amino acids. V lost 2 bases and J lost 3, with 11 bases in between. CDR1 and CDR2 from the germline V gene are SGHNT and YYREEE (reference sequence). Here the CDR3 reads CASSLRGADTEAFF. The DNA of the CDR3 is TGTGCCAGCAGCTTACGGGGGGCGGACACTGAAGCTTTCTTT.

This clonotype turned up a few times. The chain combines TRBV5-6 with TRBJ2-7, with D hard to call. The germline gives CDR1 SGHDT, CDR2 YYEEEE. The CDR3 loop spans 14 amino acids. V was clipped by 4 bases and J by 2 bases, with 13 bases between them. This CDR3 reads CASSLNLGPYEQYF. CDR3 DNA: TGTGCCAGCAGCCTGAATCTGGGCCCCTACGAGCAGTACTTC.